The 25 T cell receptor beta chains below come from one sample, sequenced in a study of human CD8 memory T cell subsets. Scientists made TCR beta libraries using UMI-labeled 5' RACE. TCRdb reprocessed the 5' RACE reads and stores each CDR3 protein as one record, lacking DNA. The sample data list roughly 7,000 distinct CDR3 sequences. The sample was CD8+ stem-like memory T cells (TSCM and TCM) sorted from PBMCs. The subset is: stem-like memory CD8 T cells (TSTEM), CCR7+ PD-1- TIGIT-. These receptors came from a human donor in good health.

This sequence joins TRBV15 and TRBJ1-5; TCRdb names TRBD1, which stays unverified in the absence of DNA. The CDR3 runs 13 residues. CDR1 and CDR2 (germline): LNHNV, YYDKDF (reference sequence). The CDR3 sequence: CATSSRRGSAQHF.

Measured by frequency, this clonotype is medium-sized. The V call is TRBV5-1, the J call TRBJ2-1; TCRdb proposes TRBD1, but this gene call is untestable without DNA. The CDR3 has 14 amino acids. CDR1 is SGHRS and CDR2 is YFSETQ in the germline V gene. The CDR3 loop reads CASSFGGGADEQFF.

Judged by frequency, this clonotype is medium-sized. The J gene is TRBJ1-1, the V gene TRBV29-1; TCRdb picks TRBD1, but there is no DNA to check that call. The CDR3 is 11 amino acids. Germline CDR1 SQVTM, CDR2 ANQGSEA. The CDR3 here is CSVADRLGAFF.

J is TRBJ1-4 and V is TRBV19; lacking DNA, the TRBD1 call made by TCRdb goes unchecked. Germline V gene data show CDR1 as LNHDA and CDR2 as SQIVND (reference sequence). The CDR3 totals 15 residues. The CDR3 sequence: CASSPGTATNEKLFF.

V gene TRBV7-7 combines with J gene TRBJ1-1; with no DNA, the TCRdb D assignment of TRBD1 cannot be verified. Germline CDR1 is SSHAT and CDR2 is FNYEAQ (reference sequence). This CDR3 comprises 15 residues. The CDR3 is CASSPLAGGNTEAFF.

The gene calls are TRBV7-6 and TRBJ2-7. CDR1 and CDR2 from the germline V gene are SGHVS and FNYEAQ. This CDR3 has 14 amino acids. CDR3 residues: CASSLAGTTYEQYF.

J is TRBJ2-7 and V is TRBV20-1; absent DNA, TCRdb's TRBD1 call cannot be checked. The CDR3 has 13 amino acids. Germline-derived CDR1 and CDR2 are DFQATT and SNEGSKA (reference sequence). This chain's CDR3 is CSGSDRETYEQYF.

The rearrangement uses TRBV20-1 and TRBJ2-1; the TRBD1 assignment by TCRdb is unverifiable without DNA. Germline CDR1 reads DFQATT; CDR2 reads SNEGSKA (reference sequence). This CDR3 spans 14 amino acids. CDR3 sequence reads: CSAMGGTDYNEQFF.

Considering frequency, this clonotype is medium-sized. The chain couples TRBV7-9 to TRBJ2-3; the TRBD2 assignment by TCRdb is unverifiable without DNA. The V gene's germline CDR1 is SEHNR and CDR2 FQNEAQ (reference sequence). The CDR3 totals 16 residues. This chain's CDR3 is CASSPPTSGRTDTQYF.

The CDR3 region is CSVGPGLPYEQYF. The gene calls are TRBV29-1 and TRBJ2-7. CDR1 is SQVTM, CDR2 ANQGSEA, per germline. The CDR3 has 13 residues.

The rearrangement links TRBV6-2 or TRBV6-3 to TRBJ1-1; without DNA, the TCRdb call of TRBD1 cannot be checked. The CDR3 spans 14 residues. Germline V lookup: CDR1 MNHEY, CDR2 SVGEGT. This CDR3 is CASSPWTASAEAFF.

Its frequency marks this clonotype as medium-sized. This chain links TRBV20-1 with TRBJ1-3; TCRdb calls TRBD1, which cannot be checked without DNA. There are 14 residues in the CDR3. The V gene's germline CDR1 is DFQATT and CDR2 SNEGSKA (reference sequence). CDR3 residues: CSAAPTGSGNTIYF.

The V call is TRBV2, the J call TRBJ1-1. Germline-derived CDR1 and CDR2 are SNHLY and FYNNEI. This CDR3 has 13 residues. CDR3 in amino acids: CAFSKGSNTEAFF.

The rearrangement uses TRBV7-2 and TRBJ2-1; TCRdb outputs TRBD2, but without DNA this stays unchecked. The germline CDR1 and CDR2 sequences are SGHTA and FQGNSA. CDR3 length: 13 residues. The CDR3 here is CASSLGLADEQFF.

The chain recombines TRBV5-1 with TRBJ1-1. Germline lookup yields CDR1 SGHRS and CDR2 YFSETQ. This CDR3 spans 15 amino acids. CDR3 in amino acids: CASSLAGTAFAEAFF.

The V call is TRBV30, the J call TRBJ2-1. The CDR3 runs to 14 residues. Per germline, CDR1 GTSNPN and CDR2 SVGIG (reference sequence). The CDR3 sequence is CAWHGGNSYNEQFF.

This clonotype shows up as medium-sized by frequency. V and J are TRBV12-3 or TRBV12-4 and TRBJ1-1; the TCRdb call, TRBD1, lacks DNA for checking. The length of the CDR3 is 12 residues. The CDR3 protein is CASRQGSTEAFF.

CDR3 residues: CATRDRGNTEAFF. The V call is TRBV6-2 or TRBV6-3, the J call TRBJ1-1; TCRdb picks TRBD1, but there is no DNA to check that call. The germline gives CDR1 MNHEY, CDR2 SVGEGT. The CDR3 is made up of 13 amino acids.

This sequence joins TRBV5-5 and TRBJ2-4; the TRBD1 assignment by TCRdb is unverifiable without DNA. The CDR3 covers 15 residues. Germline V CDR1 and CDR2: SGHKS, YYEKEE (reference sequence). CDR3 amino acids: CASSSPGGAGNIQYF.

The rearrangement uses TRBV7-8 and TRBJ1-2. The CDR3 loop spans 14 amino acids. Germline CDR1 and CDR2: SGHVS and FQNEAQ. CDR3 sequence reads: CASSLALSGYGYTF.

This sequence joins TRBV6-1 and TRBJ2-1; TCRdb reports TRBD2, a call that lacks DNA to check it against. Per the germline V gene, CDR1 is MNHNS and CDR2 is SASEGT. CDR3 length: 18 amino acids. CDR3 sequence reads: CASSEALRGERAYNEQFF.

The chain couples TRBV20-1 to TRBJ1-1. Germline V gene sequence: CDR1 DFQATT, CDR2 SNEGSKA (reference sequence). The CDR3 length is 12 residues. The CDR3 reads CSARDRGPSPFF.

The chain combines TRBV20-1 with TRBJ2-1. Germline-derived CDR1 and CDR2 are DFQATT and SNEGSKA (reference sequence). This CDR3 comprises 14 residues. This CDR3 is CSASEPDSYNEQFF.

The chain links TRBV5-4 to TRBJ1-1; TCRdb proposes TRBD1, but this gene call is untestable without DNA. The germline V gene has CDR1 SGHNT and CDR2 YYREEE (reference sequence). The CDR3 consists of 14 residues. This chain's CDR3 is CASSLGTGGTEAFF.

The J gene is TRBJ2-3, the V gene TRBV13; absent DNA, TCRdb's TRBD1 call cannot be checked. Per the germline V gene, CDR1 is PRHDT and CDR2 is FYEKMQ (reference sequence). This CDR3 is 14 amino acids long. This CDR3 reads CASTPGLAKDTQYF.